This T cell receptor (beta chain) was identified during a study of blood T cells in healthy people across ages. Study outcomes and limitations: With donor CMV status unknown, expanded clonotype changes were possibly confounded.

For the second PCR, which ran for about 7 to 12 cycles, a sample-barcoded 5' primer and a J-beta primer mix were used. Researchers report that each sample yielded at least 2.5 million CDR3-containing paired-end reads. In TCRdb, the 5' RACE reads were re-called with MiXCR into one record per CDR3 protein. The sample gives about 800,000 distinct CDR3 sequences, less than 60% of which show up once; 15% to 20% is in the top ten. Concerning this clonotype: Its antigen is undetermined.

The donors, all healthy, were Caucasians living in Russia, aged about 6 to 100. Total RNA was extracted at no less than 6 micrograms per sample. The clonotype comes from a man older than 75 in good health. Sequenced input: blood.

The CDR3 DNA reads as TGCGCCAGCAGCTTGGCCTTTGGTCCACCAAACACCGGGGAGCTGTTTTTT. Its translation: CASSLAFGPPNTGELFF. This chain joins TRBV5-1 and TRBJ2-2, with D unresolved. V gave up 0 bases and J gave up 2 bases, with 14 bases separating them. Germline CDR1 reads SGHRS; CDR2 reads YFSETQ. CDR3 length: 17 residues.